This T cell receptor (beta chain) was captured by sequencing in a study of T cell clones after liver transplantation. Study information: Three of the eight recipients were HCV-positive; the rest had non-autoimmune, non-viral transplant indications. Tolerance: complete withdrawal held at least one year, liver enzymes staying within twice normal.

Produced via immunoSEQ multiplex PCR; TCRdb's table is partial and in-frame only. The repertoire has roughly 65,000 clones, about 92% of them found once; the top ten carry 0.75% to 1%. This CDR3 region has 14 residues. The germline V gene encodes CDR1 LGHNA and CDR2 YNFKEQ. V was clipped by 5 bases and J by 5 bases; unmatched bases: 3. Here the sequenced sample was CD4+ T cells from blood, taken about 25 months after liver transplant. This chain joins TRBV4-2 and TRBJ2-1, with TRBD2 identical over 10 bases. This TCR derives from a human patient who received a liver transplant. Some T cells may be the graft donor's. CDR3 in DNA: TGTGCCAGCAGCGACACTAGCGGGAACAATGAGCAGTTCTTC. Amino acids: CASSDTSGNNEQFF.